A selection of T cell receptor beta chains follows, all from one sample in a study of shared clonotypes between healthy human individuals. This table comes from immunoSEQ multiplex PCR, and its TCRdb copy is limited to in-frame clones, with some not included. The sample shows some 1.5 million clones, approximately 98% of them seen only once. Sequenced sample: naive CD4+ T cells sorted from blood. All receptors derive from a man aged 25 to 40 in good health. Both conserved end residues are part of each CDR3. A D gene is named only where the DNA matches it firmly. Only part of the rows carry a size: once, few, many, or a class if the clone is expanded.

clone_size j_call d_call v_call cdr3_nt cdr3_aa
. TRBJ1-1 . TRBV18 TGTGCCAGCTCACCGAGGGGGGACACTGAAGCTTTCTTT CASSPRGDTEAFF
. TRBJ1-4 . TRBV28 TGTGCCAGCAAGGAAGGACATGAAAAACTGTTTTTT CASKEGHEKLFF
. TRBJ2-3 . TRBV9 TGTGCCAGCAGCGGGGTAAGAACAGATACGCAGTATTTT CASSGVRTDTQYF
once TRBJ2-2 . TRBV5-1 TGCGCCAGCAGCTGGGCCGTTGGGGAGCTGTTTTTT CASSWAVGELFF
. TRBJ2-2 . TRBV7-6 TGTGCCAGCAGCTCAAACAGACGGGAGCTGTTTTTT CASSSNRRELFF
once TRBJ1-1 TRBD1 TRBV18 TGTGCCAGCTCAGGTCTTCACTTGGGGACAGATGAAATGAACACTGAAGCTTTCTTT CASSGLHLGTDEMNTEAFF
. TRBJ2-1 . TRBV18 TGTGCCAGCTCACCCATCGAGGTAACAGGGTTTTACGACAATGAGCAGTTCTTC CASSPIEVTGFYDNEQFF
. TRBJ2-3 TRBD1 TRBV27 TGTGCCAGCAGTTTATTAGGGACAGGGTGGGGGACAGATACGCAGTATTTT CASSLLGTGWGTDTQYF
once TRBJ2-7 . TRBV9 TGTGCCAGCAGCGTAGGTGGCGGATTCTCCTACGAGCAGTACTTC CASSVGGGFSYEQYF
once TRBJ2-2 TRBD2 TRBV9 TGTGCCAGCAGCGTCCTCGCCGGGACTCTGGGAGGGGCCACCGGGGAGCTGTTTTTT CASSVLAGTLGGATGELFF
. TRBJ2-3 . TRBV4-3 TGCGCCAGCAGCCAAGATCTGGTCCTGGGGCGCACAGATACGCAGTATTTT CASSQDLVLGRTDTQYF
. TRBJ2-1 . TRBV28 TGTGCCAGCAGTGTGGTCGGAGACAATGAGCAGTTCTTC CASSVVGDNEQFF
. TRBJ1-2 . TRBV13 TGTGCCAGCAGCCCCAGAGGGGAAAACTATGGCTACACCTTC CASSPRGENYGYTF
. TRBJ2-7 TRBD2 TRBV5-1 TGCGCCAGCAGCCGAGGACTAGCGGGAGGCGAGCAGTACTTC CASSRGLAGGEQYF
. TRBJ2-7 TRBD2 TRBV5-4 TGTGCCAGCAGCATAAGCGGGAGGGGCGAGCAGTACTTC CASSISGRGEQYF
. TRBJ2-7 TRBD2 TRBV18 TGTGCCAGCTCACCTTGGACTAGCGGGAGGTACGAGCAGTACTTC CASSPWTSGRYEQYF
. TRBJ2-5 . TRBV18 TGTGCCAGCTCACCATTAGCCCAAGAGACCCAGTACTTC CASSPLAQETQYF
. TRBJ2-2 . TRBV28 TGTGCCAGCAGTTTTGTGGGGATTGCGAACACCGGGGAGCTGTTTTTT CASSFVGIANTGELFF
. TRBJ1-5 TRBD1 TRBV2 TGTGCCAGCAGGCTCTTAAACAGGGGGCCAAGGGAGCCCCAGCATTTT CASRLLNRGPREPQHF
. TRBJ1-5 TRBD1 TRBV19 TGTGCCAGTAGAGCCACAGGGGTCAATCAGCCCCAGCATTTT CASRATGVNQPQHF
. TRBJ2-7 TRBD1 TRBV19 TGTGCCAGTAGTACCACCGGGACAGGGAACAACGAGCAGTACTTC CASSTTGTGNNEQYF
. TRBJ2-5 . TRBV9 TGTGCCAGCAGCGTAGCCCCACTTAATGACCAGTACTTC CASSVAPLNDQYF
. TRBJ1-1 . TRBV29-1 TGCAGCGTTGAAGGGGGAGGGAACACTGAAGCTTTCTTT CSVEGGGNTEAFF
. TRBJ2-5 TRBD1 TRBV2 TGTGCCAGCAAAAGAGGGACAGAAGAGACCCAGTACTTC CASKRGTEETQYF
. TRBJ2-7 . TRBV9 TGTGCCAGCAGCCCCCCTTTAGGCGAGCAGTACTTC CASSPPLGEQYF
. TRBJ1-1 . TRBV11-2 TGTGCCAGCAGCTTAGCGCCCGGGAACACTGAAGCTTTCTTT CASSLAPGNTEAFF
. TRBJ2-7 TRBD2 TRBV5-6 TGTGCCAGCAGCCCTGTAGGGCGGGAGAGCCTCGAGCAGTACTTC CASSPVGRESLEQYF
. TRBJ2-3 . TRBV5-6 TGTGCCAGCAGCTTCGGGCAGGGCCGCGGCACAGATACGCAGTATTTT CASSFGQGRGTDTQYF
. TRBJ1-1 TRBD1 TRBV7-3 TGTGCCAGCACCCTAGGGGACAGGACATATGACACTGAAGCTTTCTTT CASTLGDRTYDTEAFF
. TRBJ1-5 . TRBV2 TGTGCCAGCAGGGAGGCAGGGCTTTATCAGCCCCAGCATTTT CASREAGLYQPQHF
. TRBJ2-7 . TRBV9 TGTGCCAGCAACCTGGGCGGAGGATACGAGCAGTACTTC CASNLGGGYEQYF
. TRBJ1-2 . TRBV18 TGTGCCAGCTCACCCCCGGCGCTACAGGGAGGCTACACCTTC CASSPPALQGGYTF
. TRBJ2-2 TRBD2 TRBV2 TGTGCCAGCAGATCAACGACGGGACTAGCGGGAGATTTTACCGGGGAGCTGTTTTTT CASRSTTGLAGDFTGELFF
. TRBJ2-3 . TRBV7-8 TGTGCCAGCAGCTTAGGAGGGTATCTAGAAAGTCCGCAGTATTTT CASSLGGYLESPQYF
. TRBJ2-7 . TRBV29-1 TGCAGCGTTGATTACAGAAACGAGCAGTACTTC CSVDYRNEQYF
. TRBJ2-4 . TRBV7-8 TGTGCCAGCAGCTCAGCGGTTTTGTCCGAAAACATTCAGTACTTC CASSSAVLSENIQYF
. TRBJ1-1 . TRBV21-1 TGTGCCAGCAGCGCCGGACAGGGGGCGAGGGCTGAAGCTTTCTTT CASSAGQGARAEAFF
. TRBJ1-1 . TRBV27 TGTGCCAGCAGTCTGGGACTGCCGAACACTGAAGCTTTCTTT CASSLGLPNTEAFF
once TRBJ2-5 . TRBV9 TGTGCCAGCAGCGTTTCCCGGGTCGCGGGGACCCAGTACTTC CASSVSRVAGTQYF
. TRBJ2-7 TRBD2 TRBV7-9 TGTGCCAGCAGCTCCCCGCGGGGACTATCGTTCTACGAGCAGTACTTC CASSSPRGLSFYEQYF
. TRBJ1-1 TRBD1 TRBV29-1 TGCAGCGTTCAAAGAGGGGACAGGGGGCCAACTGAAGCTTTCTTT CSVQRGDRGPTEAFF
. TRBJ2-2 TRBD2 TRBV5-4 TGTGCCAGCAGAACCGGGACTAGTAACACCGGGGAGCTGTTTTTT CASRTGTSNTGELFF
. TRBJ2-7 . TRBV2 TGTGCCAGCAGTGATAGTGGCGGACGTTACGAGCAGTACTTC CASSDSGGRYEQYF
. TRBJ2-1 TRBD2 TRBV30 TGTGCCTCCATCGGGAGGCCCCTATACAATGAGCAGTTCTTC CASIGRPLYNEQFF
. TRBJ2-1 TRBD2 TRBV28 TGTGCCAGCAGTTTGGCTAGCGGGAGCTACAATGAGCAGTTCTTC CASSLASGSYNEQFF
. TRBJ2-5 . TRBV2 TGTGCCAGCAGGTCCGTGGAAGAGACCCAGTACTTC CASRSVEETQYF
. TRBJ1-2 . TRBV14 TGTGCCAGCAGCCAAGATTGGTCTTTTGGCTACACCTTC CASSQDWSFGYTF
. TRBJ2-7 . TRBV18 TGTGCCAGCTCAAAAGGGGTCGGAGGATACGAGCAGTACTTC CASSKGVGGYEQYF
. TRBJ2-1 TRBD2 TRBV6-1 TGTGCCAGCAGTGCCCTGACTAGCGGGAGCCCCAATGAGCAGTTCTTC CASSALTSGSPNEQFF
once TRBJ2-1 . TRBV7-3 TGTGCCAGCAGCTTAGGCCTCCCAGGGAATGAGCAGTTCTTC CASSLGLPGNEQFF
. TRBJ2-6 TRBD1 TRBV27 TGTGCCAGCAGTCAGGACAGGGAGTCTGGGGCCAACGTCCTGACTTTC CASSQDRESGANVLTF
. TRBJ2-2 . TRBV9 TGTGCCAGCAGCGTAGTGAAGAACACCGGGGAGCTGTTTTTT CASSVVKNTGELFF
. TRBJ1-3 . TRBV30 TGTGCCTGGAGTGGCCGGGTCCTGTCGGGAAACACCATATATTTT CAWSGRVLSGNTIYF